The clone carrying this T cell receptor (beta chain) was detected a few times. What it recognizes is unknown. This specimen belongs to a study of T-cell memory formation after mild COVID-19. General study points: Mainly in CM and EM were contracting CD4+ clones; CD8+ were in EMRA.

MiXCR, run by TCRdb on the 5' RACE reads, gives a single entry per CDR3 protein. The sample gives around 530,000 distinct CDR3 sequences, about a fifth of which show up once; around 8.4% is in the top ten. This CDR3 region has 15 residues. Germline values: CDR1 DFQATT, CDR2 SNEGSKA (reference sequence). V shed 0 bases and J shed 7 bases, with 16 bases lying between them. This sequence originates from an adult woman who had mild COVID-19 (a few samples of this study predate the infection). Cell type and time point are not known. The sample comprised PBMCs or a T cell subset sorted from them (not recorded which). The V call is TRBV20-1, the J call TRBJ2-4; D unclear. The CDR3 loop reads CSARDRAGVVNIQYF. DNA for the CDR3: TGCAGTGCTAGAGATCGGGCAGGCGTAGTGAACATTCAGTACTTC.